This T cell receptor beta chain derives from a study of CD8 T cells in Susac syndrome. Sequencing of TCR beta, carried out with a high-throughput approach, was applied to CD8+ and CD4+ T cells from the blood. Control patients had untreated stable or active relapsing-remitting multiple sclerosis by revised McDonald criteria. V dropped 1 base and J dropped 5 bases, with 9 bases sitting between them. Germline V gives CDR1 SNHLY, CDR2 FYNNEI. The CDR3 length is 13 residues. Random-hexamer reverse transcription was applied to about 0.5 to 1 ug RNA. An immunoSEQ multiplex PCR amplified TCR beta CDR3 over 54 Vbeta and 13 Jbeta. From the immunoSEQ multiplex PCR reads, TCRdb called clonotypes with MiXCR, one entry per CDR3 protein. Of roughly 120,000 distinct CDR3 sequences detected, 90% to 95% appear once; the ten largest clones hold 0.093%.

The sequenced sample consisted of CD4+ T cells from PBMCs. The chain has TRBV2 and TRBJ2-7; D unresolved. The sequence came from a human donor with multiple sclerosis. The CDR3, as DNA: TGTGCCAGCAGTGAAGGACCGTTGGACGAGCAGTACTTC. This translates into CASSEGPLDEQYF.